Listed below are T cell receptor beta chains from one sample, sequenced in a study of cytomegalovirus exposure and HLA in healthy donors. Method: immunoSEQ multiplex PCR; TCRdb's copy keeps in-frame clones and lacks some. Of 200,000 to 300,000 clones listed, 85% were seen once; the top ten hold approximately 0.24%. Sequencing was performed on PBMCs. The source is a girl aged 2 to 10 in good health and CMV-seronegative. The CDR3 runs from the conserved cysteine through the conserved F or W. A D gene is named only where the DNA matches it firmly. Size tells how often a clone was seen (once, few, many) or the class of an expanded clone, and some rows leave it out.

j_call d_call v_call clone_size cdr3_nt cdr3_aa
TRBJ1-4 . TRBV5-1 once TGCGCCAGCAGACAGGCCTATTTGGACGCTAATGAAAAACTGTTTTTT CASRQAYLDANEKLFF
TRBJ2-7 TRBD1 TRBV28 . TGTGCCAGCAGACCGACAGGGGGCTCGTACGAGCAGTACTTC CASRPTGGSYEQYF
TRBJ1-2 . TRBV7-9 . TGTGCCAGCAGCTTTACAGGGCTCGATGGCTACACCTTC CASSFTGLDGYTF
TRBJ2-1 . TRBV6-1 once TGTGCTAGCAGAGTAATAAGGAGCTCCTACAATGAGCAGTTCTTC CASRVIRSSYNEQFF
TRBJ2-3 TRBD2 TRBV5-1 . TGCGCCAGCAGTCACTCGGCGGGAGTTAACAAGGATACGCAGTATTTT CASSHSAGVNKDTQYF
TRBJ1-4 . TRBV5-6 . TGTGCCAGCAGGCGGGGTGCAACTAATGAAAAACTGTTTTTT CASRRGATNEKLFF
TRBJ1-2 . TRBV29-1 . TGCAGCGTTGGCGGGAAAAACTATGGCTACACCTTC CSVGGKNYGYTF
TRBJ2-7 TRBD1 TRBV19 few TGTGCCAGTAGGAGTCCCGGGACAGAAATGCATCAGTACTTC CASRSPGTEMHQYF
TRBJ2-2 . TRBV9 few TGTGCCAGCAGCGTAGTTGTGGGGCGCACCGGGGAGCTGTTTTTT CASSVVVGRTGELFF
TRBJ2-2 . TRBV9 . TGTGCCAGCAGCGCTAGCCCGAACACCGGGGAGCTGTTTTTT CASSASPNTGELFF
TRBJ2-1 . TRBV6-5 . TGTGCCAGCAGTTACTCGGCCTGGACTAACTACAATGAGCAGTTCTTC CASSYSAWTNYNEQFF
TRBJ2-5 . TRBV9 . TGTGCCAGCAGCGTAGGAGGGAACCAAGAGACCCAGTACTTC CASSVGGNQETQYF
TRBJ2-2 . TRBV7-2 . TGTGCCAGCAGCTTAGGATACGAGGCCGGGGAGCTGTTTTTT CASSLGYEAGELFF
TRBJ2-3 . TRBV30 . TGTGCCTGGAGTGCCGGGGTTCAACCTAGCACAGATACGCAGTATTTT CAWSAGVQPSTDTQYF
TRBJ2-3 TRBD1 TRBV9 . TGTGCCAGCAGCGCAGGGACAGGGAGGAAGGATACGCAGTATTTT CASSAGTGRKDTQYF
TRBJ2-1 TRBD2 TRBV25-1 . TGTGCCAGCAGTGCACCGGGAGGGCCGGGCTATGAGCAGTTCTTC CASSAPGGPGYEQFF
TRBJ1-4 TRBD1 TRBV30 . TGTGCCTGTCCGGGACAGGGTGAAAAACTGTTTTTT CACPGQGEKLFF
TRBJ2-7 . TRBV6-4 . TGTGCCAGCAGGAACCAGGCGTGTTGGGAGCAGTACTTC CASRNQACWEQYF
TRBJ2-2 . TRBV7-7 . TGTGCCAGCAGCTTAGAGGGGGCGAACACCGGGGAGCTGTTTTTT CASSLEGANTGELFF
TRBJ2-2 TRBD2 TRBV6-5 . TGTGCCAGCAGCTTGACTAGCGGGAGGACCGGGGAGCTGTTTTTT CASSLTSGRTGELFF
TRBJ2-5 . TRBV6-5 few TGTGCCAGCAGCGCCACTTACGGGGGACGAGAGACCCAGTACTTC CASSATYGGRETQYF
TRBJ1-5 . TRBV4-2 . TGTGCCAGCAGCCAGGGTCTGGGCAGACAGGTCAATCAGCCCCAGCATTTT CASSQGLGRQVNQPQHF
TRBJ2-1 TRBD1 TRBV4-1 . TGCGCCAGCAGCCAAGAGAGGGGGCCCTACAATGAGCAGTTCTTC CASSQERGPYNEQFF
TRBJ1-4 TRBD1 TRBV6-1 . TGTGCCAGCAACCCAGGGGGCACTAATGAAAAACTGTTTTTT CASNPGGTNEKLFF
TRBJ1-1 . TRBV5-5 . TGTGCCAGCAGAACAGACCCGGGACGGGGAGGGACTGAAGCTTTCTTT CASRTDPGRGGTEAFF
TRBJ2-5 TRBD1 TRBV4-1 once TGCGCCAGCAGCCAAGGGACAGGGAAGGAGACCCAGTACTTC CASSQGTGKETQYF
TRBJ2-7 TRBD2 TRBV6-5 few TGTGCCAGCAGATTTTCACTTCAGCGGGAGAAGCAGTACTTC CASRFSLQREKQYF
TRBJ1-5 . TRBV7-7 . TGTGCCAGCAGCTTATTTCCTGATCAGCCCCAGCATTTT CASSLFPDQPQHF
TRBJ2-4 . TRBV2 . TGTGCCAGCAGTGTCCGGGGGGCGATCAAAAACATTCAGTACTTC CASSVRGAIKNIQYF
TRBJ2-5 TRBD2 TRBV2 . TGTGCCAGCAGACTGGGACTAGCAGTAGAGACCCAGTACTTC CASRLGLAVETQYF
TRBJ2-7 TRBD1 TRBV6-1 few TGTGCCAGCAGTGGACAGGGGGCGGTCGAGCAGTACTTC CASSGQGAVEQYF
TRBJ1-5 . TRBV5-1 few TGCGCCAGCAGCTTGGACAACAATCAGCCCCAGCATTTT CASSLDNNQPQHF
TRBJ2-3 TRBD2 TRBV5-1 . TGCGCCAGCAGCTTGGCCAGCGGGAGGGATACGCAGTATTTT CASSLASGRDTQYF
TRBJ2-3 TRBD1 TRBV5-1 . TGCGCCAGCGGGGACAGGGGCGCAGATACGCAGTATTTT CASGDRGADTQYF
TRBJ2-7 TRBD1 TRBV4-2 . TGTGCCAGCAGCCAAGAACGGGACAGGGGACACGAGCAGTACTTC CASSQERDRGHEQYF
TRBJ1-1 . TRBV6-5 . TGTGCCAGCAGCCATGACGACGGGCAGGGCGGTGAAGCTTTCTTT CASSHDDGQGGEAFF
TRBJ1-5 TRBD1 TRBV6-6 . TGTGCCAGCAGCCCCCACGACAGGGGGCAGAATCAGCCCCAGCATTTT CASSPHDRGQNQPQHF
TRBJ2-7 . TRBV11-2 . TGTGCCAGCAGCCTTCAAGGGGGGGGCTACGAGCAGTACTTC CASSLQGGGYEQYF
TRBJ2-2 TRBD2 TRBV30 . TGTGCCTGGACCTATAGCGGGGGGGGCACCGGGGAGCTGTTTTTT CAWTYSGGGTGELFF
TRBJ1-2 . TRBV19 . TGTGCCAGTAGTCCAGGACAGCTCTATGGCTACACCTTC CASSPGQLYGYTF
TRBJ2-1 . TRBV5-1 . TGCGCCAGCAGTTCTAGTAGGGGCCTCAATGAGCAGTTCTTC CASSSSRGLNEQFF
TRBJ2-7 . TRBV18 . TGTGCCAGCTCACGTGGCGGGGTCGGCGAGCAGTACTTC CASSRGGVGEQYF
TRBJ2-7 TRBD1 TRBV2 . TGTGCCAGCCTAAACCAGGGGGTGTCGGTTAACGAGCAGTACTTC CASLNQGVSVNEQYF
TRBJ2-7 . TRBV5-4 . TGTGCCAGCAGCTTGGCGTATGGGGGCGGTAGCTCCTACGAGCAGTACTTC CASSLAYGGGSSYEQYF
TRBJ2-3 . TRBV2 . TGTGCCAGCAGCGACCAGGGTACGGGGGCAGATACGCAGTATTTT CASSDQGTGADTQYF
TRBJ2-2 . TRBV6-6 . TGTGCCAGTCGGGGAGCCGAGGACACCGGGGAGCTGTTTTTT CASRGAEDTGELFF
TRBJ2-5 . TRBV20-1 . TGCAGTGCTACGTCTTTCTGGGAGGAGTACTTC CSATSFWEEYF
TRBJ2-3 TRBD2 TRBV7-9 . TGTGCCAGCAGCCTCCTCGGGGGGGAAGCAGATACGCAGTATTTT CASSLLGGEADTQYF
TRBJ1-4 . TRBV19 . TGTGCCAGTGGGGACACAGGGTTTGGACTGTTTTTT CASGDTGFGLFF
TRBJ1-5 . TRBV27 . TGTGCCACGCGTGACGCGGGGCGTAATCAGCCCCAGCATTTT CATRDAGRNQPQHF
TRBJ2-2 . TRBV7-2 . TGTGCCAGCAGCTTACGGGAAGGCGGGGAGCTGTTTTTT CASSLREGGELFF
TRBJ2-7 TRBD2 TRBV10-2 . TGCGCCACCCTAAGGGGACTAGCGGGCCCCTACGAGCAGTACTTC CATLRGLAGPYEQYF
TRBJ2-7 . TRBV5-5 . TGTGCCAGCAGCCGCCAAGAGGGAGCCTACGAGCAGTACTTC CASSRQEGAYEQYF
TRBJ2-7 . TRBV29-1 . TGCAGCGTTGGTCCGGGTTCCTCCTACGAGCAGTACTTC CSVGPGSSYEQYF
TRBJ2-3 . TRBV5-6 . TGTGCCAGCTCCCCGGGACTTCCTCCAGATACGCAGTATTTT CASSPGLPPDTQYF
TRBJ1-4 . TRBV6-1 . TGTGCCAGCAGCGAGGGACCCATCGGGGGAAAACTGTTTTTT CASSEGPIGGKLFF
TRBJ1-2 . TRBV7-8 few TGTGCCAGCAGCTTCGGCAGGGGAATTGGCTACACCTTC CASSFGRGIGYTF